The next 3 T cell receptor beta chains were all read from a single sample in a study of beta chain features in type 1 diabetes. Study findings and constraints: Shortening of TCRB CDR3s, moderate but significant, appeared in all four CD4+ subsets of Type 1 diabetes patients.

The isolated RNA, all of it, was reverse transcribed, so expressed TCRB transcripts were what got sequenced. This table comes from immunoSEQ multiplex PCR, and its TCRdb copy is limited to in-frame clones, with some not included. The sample lists a few hundred thousand clones; around 12% were seen once. These receptors' antigens are unknown. Input material: naive CD4+ T cells from blood. Receptors were obtained from a woman between 18 and 30 years old with type 1 diabetes.

The chain has TRBV6-5 and TRBJ2-5, with a possible D match to TRBD1 (6 bases). The CDR3 totals 13 residues. The germline V gene encodes CDR1 MNHEY and CDR2 SVGAGI. V gave up 6 bases and J gave up 2 bases, with 10 bases separating them. For the CDR3, the DNA is TGTGCCAGCAGACCACAGGGTCAAGAGACCCAGTACTTC. It yields the protein CASRPQGQETQYF.

The chain carries TRBV6-5 and TRBJ1-2, with TRBD1 matching over 7 bases. Germline values: CDR1 MNHEY, CDR2 SVGAGI. This CDR3 comprises 13 residues. Trimming cost V 4 bases and J 3 bases; bases outside gene matches: 2. CDR3 region: CASSSTGDYGYTF. The CDR3 DNA is TGTGCCAGCAGTTCCACAGGGGACTATGGCTACACCTTC.

This chain connects TRBV7-2 to TRBJ1-2, with TRBD1 identical over 10 bases. J was trimmed by 4 bases and V by 1 base; bases with no gene match: 3. The CDR3 has 15 residues. From germline, CDR1 is SGHTA and CDR2 FQGNSA. This CDR3 reads CASSLGWDRGYGYTF. The DNA for the CDR3 is TGTGCCAGCAGCTTAGGTTGGGACAGGGGCTATGGCTACACCTTC.